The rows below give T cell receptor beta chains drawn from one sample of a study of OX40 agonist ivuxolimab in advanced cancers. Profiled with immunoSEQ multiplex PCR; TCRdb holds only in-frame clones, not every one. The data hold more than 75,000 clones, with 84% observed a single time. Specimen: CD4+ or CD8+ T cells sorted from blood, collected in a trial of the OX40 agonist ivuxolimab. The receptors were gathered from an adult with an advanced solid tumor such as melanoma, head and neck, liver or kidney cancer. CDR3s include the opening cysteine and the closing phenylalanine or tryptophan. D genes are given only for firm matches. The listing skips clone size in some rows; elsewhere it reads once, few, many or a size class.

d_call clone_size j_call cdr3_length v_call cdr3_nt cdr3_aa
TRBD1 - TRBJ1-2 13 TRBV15 TGTGCCACCAGCAGACAGGGGGCGAAAGGCTACACCTTC CATSRQGAKGYTF
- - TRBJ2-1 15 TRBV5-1 TGCGCCAGCAGACTACTAGAACTACCGAGCAATGAGCAGTTCTTC CASRLLELPSNEQFF
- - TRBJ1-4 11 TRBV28 TGTGCCACGGTGTTTTATGAAAAACTGTTTTTT CATVFYEKLFF
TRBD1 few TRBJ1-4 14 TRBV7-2 TGTGCCAGCACATCCCGGGGACAGGGGGAAAAACTGTTTTTT CASTSRGQGEKLFF
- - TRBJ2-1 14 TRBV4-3 TGCGCCAGCAGCCAAGAGGAGGCCTACAATGAGCAGTTCTTC CASSQEEAYNEQFF
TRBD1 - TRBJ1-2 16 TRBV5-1 TGCGCCAGCAGCTCGGGGGACAGGGGGCGCGTCTATGGCTACACCTTC CASSSGDRGRVYGYTF
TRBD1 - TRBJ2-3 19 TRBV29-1 TGCAGCGTTGGAGGGAGGGAACAGGGGGCGAAAGCCTCCACAGATACGCAGTATTTT CSVGGREQGAKASTDTQYF
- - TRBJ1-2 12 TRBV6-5 TGTGCCAGCAGTTACTCTTATCACGGCTACACCTTC CASSYSYHGYTF
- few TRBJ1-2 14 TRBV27 TGTGCCAGCAGTTTATCTCTGGGGAACTATGGCTACACCTTC CASSLSLGNYGYTF
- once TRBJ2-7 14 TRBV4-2 TGTGCCAGCAGCCAAGAGAAGGGAGGCTACGAGCAGTACTTC CASSQEKGGYEQYF
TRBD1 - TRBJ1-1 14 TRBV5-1 TGCGCCAGCAGCGCCGACAGGGCTGACACTGAAGCTTTCTTT CASSADRADTEAFF
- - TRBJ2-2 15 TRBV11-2 TGTGCCAGCGCCTCCGACAGGCATAACACCGGGGAGCTGTTTTTT CASASDRHNTGELFF
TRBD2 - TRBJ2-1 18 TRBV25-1 TGTGCCAGCAGTGAATATTCCAGCGGGGGCCGCTCCTACAATGAGCAGTTCTTC CASSEYSSGGRSYNEQFF
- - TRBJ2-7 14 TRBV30 TGTGCCTGGAGTCCGGCAGGGGAGGAATTAGAGCAGTACTTC CAWSPAGEELEQYF
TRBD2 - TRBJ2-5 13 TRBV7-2 TGTGCCAGCACCCCGGGGGAGGGAGAGACCCAGTACTTC CASTPGEGETQYF
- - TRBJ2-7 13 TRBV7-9 TGTGCATGGGGGCGGGAGTCCTCCTACGAGCAGTACTTC CAWGRESSYEQYF
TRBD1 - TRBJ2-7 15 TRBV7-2 TGTGCCAGCAGCGTTTCCGGGACAGGGTTCTACGAGCAGTACTTC CASSVSGTGFYEQYF
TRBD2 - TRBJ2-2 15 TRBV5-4 TGTGCCAGCAGCTTGCGGGGGGACGTCACCGGGGAGCTGTTTTTT CASSLRGDVTGELFF
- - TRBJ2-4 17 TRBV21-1 TGTGCCAGCAGCAAAGCGCCGGAACAAGAGGCCAAAAACATTCAGTACTTC CASSKAPEQEAKNIQYF
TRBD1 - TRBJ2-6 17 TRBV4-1 TGCGCCAGCAGCCAAATGCAGGGGGCAAGTGGGGCCAACGTCCTGACTTTC CASSQMQGASGANVLTF
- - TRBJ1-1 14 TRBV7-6 TGTGCCAGCAGCTTGGGGGGCGTGAACACTGAAGCTTTCTTT CASSLGGVNTEAFF
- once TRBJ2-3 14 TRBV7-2 TGTGCCAGCAGCTTAAGCGGGCTCACAGATACGCAGTATTTT CASSLSGLTDTQYF
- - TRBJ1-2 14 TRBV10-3 TGTGCCATCAGTGAGTCCACTAGGAACTATGGCTACACCTTC CAISESTRNYGYTF
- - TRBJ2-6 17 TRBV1 TGCACCAGCAACTCCGGATTAGACGTCTCTGGGGCCAACGTCCTGACTTTC CTSNSGLDVSGANVLTF
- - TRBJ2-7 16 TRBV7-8 TGTGCCAGCAGCTTACTTGGGACAAGGGGGAACTACGAGCAGTACTTC CASSLLGTRGNYEQYF
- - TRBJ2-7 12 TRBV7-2 TGTGCCAGCAGCTTAGTTTCCTACGAGCAGTACTTC CASSLVSYEQYF
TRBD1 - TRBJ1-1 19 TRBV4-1 TGCGCCAGCAGCCACAGATTCCAGGGACAGGGGGTATCTAGGACTGAAGCTTTCTTT CASSHRFQGQGVSRTEAFF
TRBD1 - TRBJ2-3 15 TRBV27 TGTGCCAGCAGGTTCCCGGGACAGGGCACAGATACGCAGTATTTT CASRFPGQGTDTQYF
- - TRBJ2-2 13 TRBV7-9 TGTGCCAGCAGCTTAGAGGACACCGGGGAGCTGTTTTTT CASSLEDTGELFF
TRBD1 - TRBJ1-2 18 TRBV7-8 TGTGCCAGCAGCTTAGAAATGGGCCCCGGGACAGTGAACTATGGCTACACCTTC CASSLEMGPGTVNYGYTF
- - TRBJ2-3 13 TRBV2 TGTGCCAGCAGTGGGGGCCGGACGGATACGCAGTATTTT CASSGGRTDTQYF
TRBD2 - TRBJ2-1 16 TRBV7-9 TGTGCCAGCAGCCCGGTAAGCGGGGGCTCCTACAATGAGCAGTTCTTC CASSPVSGGSYNEQFF
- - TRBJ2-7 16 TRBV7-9 TGTGCCAGCAGCTCTTCCTCTCATGCTCACCTACAGGGGCAGTACTTC CASSSSSHAHLQGQYF
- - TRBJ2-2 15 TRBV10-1 TGCGCCAGCAGGAGCGGACACGCGAACACCGGGGAGCTGTTTTTT CASRSGHANTGELFF
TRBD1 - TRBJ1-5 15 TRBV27 TGTGCCAGCCGAGGACAGGGGGGGATAGGGCAGCCCCAGCATTTT CASRGQGGIGQPQHF
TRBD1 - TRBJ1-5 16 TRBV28 TGTGCCAGCAGTTTAAGGTCCCAGGGGGCATTTCAGCCCCAGCATTTT CASSLRSQGAFQPQHF
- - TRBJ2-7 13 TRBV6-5 TGTGCCAGCAGTTACGGGATCAACTACGAGCAGTACTTC CASSYGINYEQYF
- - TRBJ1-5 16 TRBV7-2 TGTGCCAGCAGCCCACCCGGGGGTACTAGCAATCAGCCCCAGCATTTT CASSPPGGTSNQPQHF
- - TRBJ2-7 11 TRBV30 TGTGCCTGGAGCCAACTCGACGAGCAGTACTTC CAWSQLDEQYF
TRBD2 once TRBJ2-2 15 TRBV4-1 TGCGTCAGCAGCCAAGTTGCGGGAGACACCGGGGAGCTGTTTTTT CVSSQVAGDTGELFF
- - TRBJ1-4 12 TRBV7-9 TGTGCCAGCAGCTTAGGCGCCGAAAAACTGTTTTTT CASSLGAEKLFF
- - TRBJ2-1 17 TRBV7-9 TGTGCCAGCAGCTCACCGTCCACAGGGTTCTCCTACAATGAGCAGTTCTTC CASSSPSTGFSYNEQFF
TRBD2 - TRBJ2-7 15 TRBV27 TGTGCCAGCAGTCTCGGGACTAGCGGGAATTACGAGCAGTACTTC CASSLGTSGNYEQYF
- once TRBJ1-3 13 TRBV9 TGTGCCAGCAGCGTAATGGAGGGAAACACCATATATTTT CASSVMEGNTIYF
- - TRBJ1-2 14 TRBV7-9 TGTGCCAGCAGCTTAGTAGGGGGATCAGGTGGCTACACCTTC CASSLVGGSGGYTF
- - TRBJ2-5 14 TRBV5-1 TGCGCCAGCAGCTTTGGGATAGGCCAAGAGACCCAGTACTTC CASSFGIGQETQYF
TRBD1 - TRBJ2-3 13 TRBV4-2 TGTGCCAGCAGCCCCAGGGACAGAGATACGCAGTATTTT CASSPRDRDTQYF
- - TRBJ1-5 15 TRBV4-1 TGCGCCAGCAGCCAAGATTACATAGGGAGCCAGCCCCAGCATTTT CASSQDYIGSQPQHF
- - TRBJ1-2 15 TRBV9 TGTGCCAGCAGCGTAGGGCCAGGGCTAACTGGTGGCTACACCTTC CASSVGPGLTGGYTF
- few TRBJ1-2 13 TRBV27 TGTGCCAGCAGTTTACGGGCAGGGAACGGCTACACCTTC CASSLRAGNGYTF
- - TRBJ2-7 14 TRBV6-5 TGTGCCAGCAGCAACCCAAGCGGCCGCCACGAGCAGTACTTC CASSNPSGRHEQYF
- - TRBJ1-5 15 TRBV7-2 TGTGCCAGCAGCCTCCACCGGGCCCCAAATCAGCCCCAGCATTTT CASSLHRAPNQPQHF
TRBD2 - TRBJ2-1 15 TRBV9 TGTGCCAGCAGTGACGGGACTAGCCCTTCCTATGAGCAGTTCTTC CASSDGTSPSYEQFF